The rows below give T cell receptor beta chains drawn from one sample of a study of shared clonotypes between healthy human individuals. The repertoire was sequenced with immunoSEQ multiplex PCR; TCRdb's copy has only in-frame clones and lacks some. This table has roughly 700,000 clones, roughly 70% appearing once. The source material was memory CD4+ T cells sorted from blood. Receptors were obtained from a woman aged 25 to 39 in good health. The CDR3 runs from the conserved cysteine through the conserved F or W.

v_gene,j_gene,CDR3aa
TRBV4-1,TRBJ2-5,CASSPRQGGETQYF
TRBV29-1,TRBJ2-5,CSALAGGDETQYF
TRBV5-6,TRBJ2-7,CASSFPGTYEQYF
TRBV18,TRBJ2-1,CASSRAEIRGGEQFF
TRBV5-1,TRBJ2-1,CASSHGPPYNEQFF
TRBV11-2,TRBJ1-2,CASRAFGEGSYGYTF
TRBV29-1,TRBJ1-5,CSVAQGNQPQHF
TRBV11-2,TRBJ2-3,CASSLVSSGTSTDTQYF
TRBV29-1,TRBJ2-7,CSPDGGPAQRYEQYF
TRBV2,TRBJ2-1,CASSERTSGNNEQFF
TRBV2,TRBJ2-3,CASSEGETGSTDTQYF
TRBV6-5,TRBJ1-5,CASSSGFEDQPQHF
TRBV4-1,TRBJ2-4,CASSQVGARVAKNIQYF
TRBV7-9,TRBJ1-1,CASSTPNTEAFF
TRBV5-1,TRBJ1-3,CASSLEGSTGNTIYF
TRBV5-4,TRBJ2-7,CASSLRTDAYEQYF
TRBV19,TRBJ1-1,CASSIDAGAGGTEAFF
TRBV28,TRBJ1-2,CAALKGGSGGYTF
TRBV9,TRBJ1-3,CASSLGPSTSGNTIYF
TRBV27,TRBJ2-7,CASSLSGTGSYEQYF
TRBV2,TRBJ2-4,CASSERQQGFIQYF
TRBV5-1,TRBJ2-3,CASRPRPQQDTQYF
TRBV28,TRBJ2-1,CASSPPAPGVGFF
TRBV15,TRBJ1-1,CATSRERRGTDAFF
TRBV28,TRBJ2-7,CASTTGGRGEQYF
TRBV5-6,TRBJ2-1,CASSPLDDYNEQFF
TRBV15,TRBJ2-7,CATSWGQGDFYEQYF
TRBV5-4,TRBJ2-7,CASSFVGDRRPEQYF
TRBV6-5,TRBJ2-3,CASNSGRPTDTQYF
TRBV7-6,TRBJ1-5,CASSLGVGGSNQPQHF
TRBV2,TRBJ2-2,CASTGTGVTGELFF
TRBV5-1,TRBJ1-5,CASSPGDRGHLSPQHF
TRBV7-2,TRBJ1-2,CASSFTGTGGGGYTF
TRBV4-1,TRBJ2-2,CASSHLSGDDTGELFF
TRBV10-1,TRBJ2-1,CASSETSGRGDEQFF
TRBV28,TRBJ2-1,CASGRLAGPYNEQFF
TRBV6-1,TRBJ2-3,CASSEAGWGLSRTDTQYF
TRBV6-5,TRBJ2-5,CASALGDQETQYF
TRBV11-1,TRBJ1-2,CASSLAGESGYTF
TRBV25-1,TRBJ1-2,CASSERDSYGYTF
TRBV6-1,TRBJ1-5,CATWGTGGGQPQHF
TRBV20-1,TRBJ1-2,CSVAANYGYTF